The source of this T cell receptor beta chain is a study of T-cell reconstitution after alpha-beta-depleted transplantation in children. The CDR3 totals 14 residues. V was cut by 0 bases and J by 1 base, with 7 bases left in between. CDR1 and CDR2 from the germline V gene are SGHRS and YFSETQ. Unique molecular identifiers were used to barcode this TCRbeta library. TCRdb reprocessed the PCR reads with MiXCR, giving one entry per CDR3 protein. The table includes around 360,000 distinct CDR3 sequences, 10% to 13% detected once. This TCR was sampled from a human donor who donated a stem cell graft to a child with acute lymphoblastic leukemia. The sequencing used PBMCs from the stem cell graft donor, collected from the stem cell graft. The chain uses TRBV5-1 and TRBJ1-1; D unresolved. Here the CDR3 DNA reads TGCGCCAGCAGCTTGGGAGACTCGAACACTGAAGCTTTCTTT. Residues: CASSLGDSNTEAFF.